This TCR beta chain was identified during a study of OX40 agonist ivuxolimab in advanced cancers. Study-level results: Researchers report that CD8+ T cells had, on average, more expanded clones than CD4+.

In the case of this clone: The antigen remains undetermined.

Germline lookup yields CDR1 SGDLS and CDR2 YYNGEE. This CDR3 contains 13 residues. Trimming removed 0 bases at V and 2 bases at J, with 5 bases between. The method was immunoSEQ multiplex PCR; TCRdb's version includes in-frame clones alone and lacks a portion of them. The data contain over 65,000 clones, 86% of them seen just once; the ten biggest clones take up roughly 8%. The sequence was obtained from an adult with an advanced solid tumor such as melanoma, head and neck, liver or kidney cancer. Here the sequenced sample was CD4+ or CD8+ T cells sorted from blood, taken in a trial of the OX40 agonist ivuxolimab. This sequence joins TRBV9 and TRBJ1-2; the D gene is possibly TRBD1 (5 bases). The CDR3 here is CASSVAGNYGYTF. CDR3 bases: TGTGCCAGCAGCGTAGCAGGGAACTATGGCTACACCTTC.